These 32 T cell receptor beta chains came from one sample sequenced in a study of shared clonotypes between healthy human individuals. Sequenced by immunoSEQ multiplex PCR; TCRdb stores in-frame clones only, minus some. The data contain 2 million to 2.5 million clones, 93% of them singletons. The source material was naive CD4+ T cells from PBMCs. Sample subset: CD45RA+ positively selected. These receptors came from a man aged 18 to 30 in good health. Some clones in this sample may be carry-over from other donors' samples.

The CDR3 DNA follows: TGTGCCAGCAGCAAAGGGATAGACTGCTTAATCTCCTACAATGAGCAGTTCTTC. It codes for CASSKGIDCLISYNEQFF. The chain is built from TRBV21-1 and TRBJ2-1; the tabulated D call, TRBD2, remains unverified against the DNA. TRBV21-1 is deemed a pseudogene. The CDR3 is 18 amino acids.

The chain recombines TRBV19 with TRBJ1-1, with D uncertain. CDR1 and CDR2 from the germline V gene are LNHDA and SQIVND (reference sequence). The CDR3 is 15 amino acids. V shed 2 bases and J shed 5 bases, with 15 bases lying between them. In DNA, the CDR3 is TGTGCCAGTAGTATAATGGGCCGGGGATGGACTGAAGCTTTCTTT. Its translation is CASSIMGRGWTEAFF.

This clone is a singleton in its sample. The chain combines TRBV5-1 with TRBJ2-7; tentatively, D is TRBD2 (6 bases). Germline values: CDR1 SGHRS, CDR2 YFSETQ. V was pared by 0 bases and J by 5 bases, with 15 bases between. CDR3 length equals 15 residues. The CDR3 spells CASSLVSGDSHEQYF. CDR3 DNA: TGCGCCAGCAGCTTGGTATCGGGAGATAGCCACGAGCAGTACTTC.

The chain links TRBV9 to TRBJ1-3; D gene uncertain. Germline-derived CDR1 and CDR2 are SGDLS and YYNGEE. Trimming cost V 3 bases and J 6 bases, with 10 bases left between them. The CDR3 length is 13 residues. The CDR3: CASSARLENTIYF. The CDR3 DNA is TGTGCCAGCAGCGCCCGCCTTGAAAACACCATATATTTT. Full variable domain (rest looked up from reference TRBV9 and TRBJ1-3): DSGVTQTPKHLITATGQRVTLRCSPRSGDLSVYWYQQSLDQGLQFLIQYYNGEERAKGNILERFSAQQFPDLHSELNLSSLELGDSALYFCASSARLENTIYFGEGSWLTVV.

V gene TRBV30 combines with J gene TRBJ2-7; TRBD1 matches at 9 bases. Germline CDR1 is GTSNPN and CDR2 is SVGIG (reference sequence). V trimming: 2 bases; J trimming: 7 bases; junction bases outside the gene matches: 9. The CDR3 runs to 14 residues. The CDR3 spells CAWSHYRGRGEQYF. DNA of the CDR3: TGTGCCTGGAGTCACTACAGGGGGCGAGGGGAGCAGTACTTC.

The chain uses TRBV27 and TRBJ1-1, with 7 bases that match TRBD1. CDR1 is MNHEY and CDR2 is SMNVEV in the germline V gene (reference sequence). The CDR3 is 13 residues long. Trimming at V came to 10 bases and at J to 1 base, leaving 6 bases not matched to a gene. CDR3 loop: CATWDSTNTEAFF. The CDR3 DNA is TGTGCCACCTGGGACAGCACGAACACTGAAGCTTTCTTT.

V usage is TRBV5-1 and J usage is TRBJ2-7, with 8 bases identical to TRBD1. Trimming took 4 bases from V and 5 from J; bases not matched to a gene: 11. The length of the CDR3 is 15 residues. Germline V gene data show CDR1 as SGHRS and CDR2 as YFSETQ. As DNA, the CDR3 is TGCGCCAGCAGCACCCTGACAGGGGATTCAAACGAGCAGTACTTC. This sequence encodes CASSTLTGDSNEQYF. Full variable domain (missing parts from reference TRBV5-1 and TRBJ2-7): KAGVTQTPRYLIKTRGQQVTLSCSPISGHRSVSWYQQTPGQGLQFLFEYFSETQRNKGNFPGRFSGRQFSNSRSEMNVSTLELGDSALYLCASSTLTGDSNEQYFGPGTRLTVT.

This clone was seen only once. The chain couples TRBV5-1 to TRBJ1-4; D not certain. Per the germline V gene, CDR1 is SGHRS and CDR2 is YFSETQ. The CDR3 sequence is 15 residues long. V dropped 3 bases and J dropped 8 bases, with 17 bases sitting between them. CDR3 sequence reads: CASSSAPHSWEKLFF. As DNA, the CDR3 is TGCGCCAGCAGCTCCGCCCCCCACAGTTGGGAAAAACTGTTTTTT.

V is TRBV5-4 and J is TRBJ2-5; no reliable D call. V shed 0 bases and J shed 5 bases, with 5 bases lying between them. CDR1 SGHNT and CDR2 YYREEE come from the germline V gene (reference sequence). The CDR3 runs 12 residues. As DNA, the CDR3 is TGTGCCAGCAGCTTGGCTGCGGAGACCCAGTACTTC. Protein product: CASSLAAETQYF. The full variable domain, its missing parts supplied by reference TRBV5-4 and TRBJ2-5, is ETGVTQSPTHLIKTRGQQVTLRCSSQSGHNTVSWYQQALGQGPQFIFQYYREEENGRGNFPPRFSGLQFPNYSSELNVNALELDDSALYLCASSLAAETQYFGPGTRLLVL.

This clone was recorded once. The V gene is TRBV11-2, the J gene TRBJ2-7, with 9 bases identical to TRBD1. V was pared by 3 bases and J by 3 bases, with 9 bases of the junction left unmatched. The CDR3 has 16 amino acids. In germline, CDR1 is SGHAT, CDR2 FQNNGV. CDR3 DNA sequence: TGTGCCAGCAGCTTCCCCCTGGGGACAGGGAGCTACGAGCAGTACTTC. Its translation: CASSFPLGTGSYEQYF.

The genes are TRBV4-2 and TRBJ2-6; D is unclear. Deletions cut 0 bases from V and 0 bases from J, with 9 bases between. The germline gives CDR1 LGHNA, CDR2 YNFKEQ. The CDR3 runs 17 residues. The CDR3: CASSQDRRSSGANVLTF. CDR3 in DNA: TGTGCCAGCAGCCAAGATAGGCGAAGCTCTGGGGCCAACGTCCTGACTTTC.

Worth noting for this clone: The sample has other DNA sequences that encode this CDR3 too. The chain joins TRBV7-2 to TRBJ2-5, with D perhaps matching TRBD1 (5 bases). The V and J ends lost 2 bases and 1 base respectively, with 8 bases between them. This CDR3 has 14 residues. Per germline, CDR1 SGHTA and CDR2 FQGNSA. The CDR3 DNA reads TGTGCCAGCAGCTTAAGTAGGGGCCAAGAGACCCAGTACTTC. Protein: CASSLSRGQETQYF.

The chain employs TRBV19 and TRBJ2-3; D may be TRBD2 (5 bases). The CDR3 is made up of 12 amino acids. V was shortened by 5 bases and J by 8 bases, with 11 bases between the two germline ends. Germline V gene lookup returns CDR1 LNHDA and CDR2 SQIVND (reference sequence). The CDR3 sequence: CASSSRAATQYF. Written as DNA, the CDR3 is TGTGCCAGTAGTTCGCGGGCAGCTACGCAGTATTTT.

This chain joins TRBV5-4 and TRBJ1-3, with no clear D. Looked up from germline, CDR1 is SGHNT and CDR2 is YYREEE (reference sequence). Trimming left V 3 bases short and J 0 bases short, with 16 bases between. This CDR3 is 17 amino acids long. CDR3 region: CASSSPEPGSSGNTIYF. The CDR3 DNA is TGTGCCAGCAGCTCACCTGAACCTGGTAGCTCTGGAAACACCATATATTTT.

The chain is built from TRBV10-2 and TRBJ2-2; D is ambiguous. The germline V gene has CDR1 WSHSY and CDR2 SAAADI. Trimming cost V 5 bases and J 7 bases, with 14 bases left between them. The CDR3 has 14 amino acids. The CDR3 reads CASSRRSGGGELFF. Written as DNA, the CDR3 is TGCGCCAGCAGTAGAAGGTCGGGTGGCGGGGAGCTGTTTTTT.

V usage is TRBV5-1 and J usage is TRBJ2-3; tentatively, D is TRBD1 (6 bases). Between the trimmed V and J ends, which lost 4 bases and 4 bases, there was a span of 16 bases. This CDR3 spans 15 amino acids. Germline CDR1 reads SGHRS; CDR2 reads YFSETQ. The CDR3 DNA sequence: TGCGCCAGCAGCAATGTCCAGGGGTGGTCAGATACGCAGTATTTT. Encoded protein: CASSNVQGWSDTQYF.

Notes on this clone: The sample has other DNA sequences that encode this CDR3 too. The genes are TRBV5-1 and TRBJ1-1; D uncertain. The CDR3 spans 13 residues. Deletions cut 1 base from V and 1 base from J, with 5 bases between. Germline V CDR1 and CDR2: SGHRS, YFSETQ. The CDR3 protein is CASSLLGNTEAFF. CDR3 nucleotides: TGCGCCAGCAGCTTGCTGGGGAACACTGAAGCTTTCTTT.

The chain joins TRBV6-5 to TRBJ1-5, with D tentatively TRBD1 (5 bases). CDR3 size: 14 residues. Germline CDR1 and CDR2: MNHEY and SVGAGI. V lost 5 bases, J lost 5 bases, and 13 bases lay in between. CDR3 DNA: TGTGCCAGCAGTGAAACCGGCAGGGATCAGCCCCAGCATTTT. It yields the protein CASSETGRDQPQHF.

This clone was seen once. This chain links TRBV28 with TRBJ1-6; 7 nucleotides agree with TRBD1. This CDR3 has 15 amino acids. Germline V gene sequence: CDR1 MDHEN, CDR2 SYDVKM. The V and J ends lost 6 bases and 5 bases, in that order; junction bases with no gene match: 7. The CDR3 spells CASSPPGQNNSPLHF. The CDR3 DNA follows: TGTGCCAGCAGCCCACCGGGACAGAATAATTCACCCCTCCACTTT. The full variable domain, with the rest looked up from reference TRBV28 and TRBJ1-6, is DVKVTQSSRYLVKRTGEKVFLECVQDMDHENMFWYRQDPGLGLRLIYFSYDVKMKEKGDIPEGYSVSREKKERFSLILESASTNQTSMYLCASSPPGQNNSPLHFGNGTRLTVT.

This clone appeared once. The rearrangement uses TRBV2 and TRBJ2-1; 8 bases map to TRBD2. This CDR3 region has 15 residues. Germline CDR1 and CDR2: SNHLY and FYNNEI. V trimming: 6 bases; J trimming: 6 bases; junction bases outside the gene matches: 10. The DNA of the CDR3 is TGTGCCAGCAGCAACATCCGACTAGCGATCAATGAGCAGTTCTTC. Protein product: CASSNIRLAINEQFF.

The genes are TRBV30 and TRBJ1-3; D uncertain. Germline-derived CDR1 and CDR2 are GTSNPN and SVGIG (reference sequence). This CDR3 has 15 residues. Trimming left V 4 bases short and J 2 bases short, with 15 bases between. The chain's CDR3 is CAWKYEFHTGNTIYF. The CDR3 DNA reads TGTGCCTGGAAGTATGAGTTCCATACTGGAAACACCATATATTTT.

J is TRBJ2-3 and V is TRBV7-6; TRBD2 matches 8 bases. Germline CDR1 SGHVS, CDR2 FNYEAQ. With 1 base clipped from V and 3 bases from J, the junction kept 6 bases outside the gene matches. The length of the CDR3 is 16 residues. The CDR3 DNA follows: TGTGCCAGCAGCTTAGTTCAGCGGGAGTTGACAGATACGCAGTATTTT. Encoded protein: CASSLVQRELTDTQYF.

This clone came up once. CDR3: CASSRRTQLGKQYF. The CDR3 coding sequence is TGTGCCAGCAGCAGACGGACCCAGTTGGGGAAGCAGTATTTT. V is TRBV9 and J is TRBJ2-3, with D unclear. Germline CDR1 SGDLS, CDR2 YYNGEE. The CDR3 length is 14 residues. V lost 4 bases to trimming and J lost 11 bases, with 20 bases between them.

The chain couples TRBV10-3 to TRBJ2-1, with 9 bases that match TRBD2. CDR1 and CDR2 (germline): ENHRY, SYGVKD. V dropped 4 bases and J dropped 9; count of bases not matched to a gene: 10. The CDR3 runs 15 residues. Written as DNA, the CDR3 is TGTGCCATCAGTGGTGGTGGCGGGAGGGGAAGTGAGCAGTTCTTC. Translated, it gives CAISGGGGRGSEQFF.

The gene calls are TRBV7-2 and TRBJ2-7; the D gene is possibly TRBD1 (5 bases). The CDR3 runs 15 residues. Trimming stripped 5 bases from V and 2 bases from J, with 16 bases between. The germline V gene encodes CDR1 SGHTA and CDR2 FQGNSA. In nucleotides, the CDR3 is TGTGCCAGCAGCCTACAGGTGGGCAGGGCCTACGAGCAGTACTTC. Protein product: CASSLQVGRAYEQYF.

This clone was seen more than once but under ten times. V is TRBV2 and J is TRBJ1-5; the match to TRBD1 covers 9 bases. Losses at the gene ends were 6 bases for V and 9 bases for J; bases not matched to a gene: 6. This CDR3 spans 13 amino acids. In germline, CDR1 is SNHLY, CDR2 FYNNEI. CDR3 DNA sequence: TGTGCCAGCAGCGGGACAGGGATATGGCCCCAGCATTTT. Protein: CASSGTGIWPQHF.

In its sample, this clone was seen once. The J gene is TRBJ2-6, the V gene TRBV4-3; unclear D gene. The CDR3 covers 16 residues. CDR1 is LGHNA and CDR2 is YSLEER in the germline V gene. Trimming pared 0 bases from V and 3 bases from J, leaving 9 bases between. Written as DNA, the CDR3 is TGCGCCAGCAGCCAAGATTCCTCGGGTGGGGCCAACGTCCTGACTTTC. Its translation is CASSQDSSGGANVLTF.

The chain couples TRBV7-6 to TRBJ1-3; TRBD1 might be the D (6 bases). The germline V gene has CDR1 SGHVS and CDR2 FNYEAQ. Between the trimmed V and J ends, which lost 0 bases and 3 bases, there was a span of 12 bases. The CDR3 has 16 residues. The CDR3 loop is CASSLAARGVGNTIYF. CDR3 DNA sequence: TGTGCCAGCAGCTTAGCGGCCAGGGGAGTTGGAAACACCATATATTTT.

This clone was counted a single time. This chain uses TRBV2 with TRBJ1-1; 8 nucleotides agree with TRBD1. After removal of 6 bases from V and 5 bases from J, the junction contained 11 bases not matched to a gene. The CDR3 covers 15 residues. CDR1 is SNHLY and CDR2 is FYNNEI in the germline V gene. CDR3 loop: CASRQRQGTETEAFF. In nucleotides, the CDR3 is TGTGCCAGCAGACAACGACAGGGGACTGAGACTGAAGCTTTCTTT.

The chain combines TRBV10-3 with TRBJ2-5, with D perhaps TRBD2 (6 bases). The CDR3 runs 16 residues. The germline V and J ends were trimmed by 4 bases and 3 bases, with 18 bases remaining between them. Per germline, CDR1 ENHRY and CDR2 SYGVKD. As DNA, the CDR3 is TGTGCCATCAGTGCGTTAGGCGGGGCAGTTGAAGAGACCCAGTACTTC. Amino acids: CAISALGGAVEETQYF.

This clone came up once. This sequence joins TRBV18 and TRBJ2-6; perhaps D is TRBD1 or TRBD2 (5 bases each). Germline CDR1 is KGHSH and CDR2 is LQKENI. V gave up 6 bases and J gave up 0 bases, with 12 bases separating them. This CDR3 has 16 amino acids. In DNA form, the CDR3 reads TGTGCCAGCTCCCGGGACCTGAGCTCTGGGGCCAACGTCCTGACTTTC. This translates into CASSRDLSSGANVLTF.

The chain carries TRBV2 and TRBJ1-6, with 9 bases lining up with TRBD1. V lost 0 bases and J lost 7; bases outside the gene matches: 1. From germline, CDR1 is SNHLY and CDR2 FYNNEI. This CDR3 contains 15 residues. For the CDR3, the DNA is TGTGCCAGCAGTGAAGCGGGGACAGGGAATTCACCCCTCCACTTT. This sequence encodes CASSEAGTGNSPLHF.